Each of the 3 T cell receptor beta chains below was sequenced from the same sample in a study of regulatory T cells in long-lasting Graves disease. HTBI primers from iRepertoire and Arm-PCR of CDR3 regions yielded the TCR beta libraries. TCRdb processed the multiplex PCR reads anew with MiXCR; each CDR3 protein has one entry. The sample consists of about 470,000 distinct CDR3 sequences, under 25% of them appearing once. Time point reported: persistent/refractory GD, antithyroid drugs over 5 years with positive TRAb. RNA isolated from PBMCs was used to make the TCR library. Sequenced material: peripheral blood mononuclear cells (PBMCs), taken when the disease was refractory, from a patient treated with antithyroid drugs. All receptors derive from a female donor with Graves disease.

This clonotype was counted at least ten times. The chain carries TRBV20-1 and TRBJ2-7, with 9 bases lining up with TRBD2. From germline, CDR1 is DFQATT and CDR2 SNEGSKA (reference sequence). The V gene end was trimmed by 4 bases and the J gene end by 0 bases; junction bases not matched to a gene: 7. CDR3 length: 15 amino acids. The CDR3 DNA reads TGCAGTGCTAACCCCCTAGCGGGATACTCCTACGAGCAGTACTTC. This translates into CSANPLAGYSYEQYF.

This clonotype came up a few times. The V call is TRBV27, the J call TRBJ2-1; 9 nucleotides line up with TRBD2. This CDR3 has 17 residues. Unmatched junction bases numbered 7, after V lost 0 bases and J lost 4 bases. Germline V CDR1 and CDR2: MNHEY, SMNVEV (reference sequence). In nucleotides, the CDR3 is TGTGCCAGCAGTTTATCAAGGGGGACTAGCTTTTACAATGAGCAGTTCTTC. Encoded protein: CASSLSRGTSFYNEQFF.

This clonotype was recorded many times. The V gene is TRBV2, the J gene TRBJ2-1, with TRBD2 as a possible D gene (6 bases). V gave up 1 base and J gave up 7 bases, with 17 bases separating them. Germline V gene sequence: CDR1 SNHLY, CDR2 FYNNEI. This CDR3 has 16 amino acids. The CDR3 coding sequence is TGTGCCAGCAGTGAAGTCGCAGGGACTGTTTTTAATGAGCAGTTCTTC. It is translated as CASSEVAGTVFNEQFF.